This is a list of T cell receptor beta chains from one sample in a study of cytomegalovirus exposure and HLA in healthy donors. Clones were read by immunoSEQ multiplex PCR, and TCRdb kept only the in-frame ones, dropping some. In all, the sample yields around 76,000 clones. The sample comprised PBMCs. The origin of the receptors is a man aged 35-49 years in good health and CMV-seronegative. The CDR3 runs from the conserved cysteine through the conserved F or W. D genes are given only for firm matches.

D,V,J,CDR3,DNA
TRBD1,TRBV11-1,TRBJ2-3,CASSYNRGTDTQYF,TGTGCCAGCAGCTACAACAGGGGTACAGATACGCAGTATTTT
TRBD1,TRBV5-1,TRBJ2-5,CASSWGQAQETQYF,TGCGCCAGCAGCTGGGGACAGGCGCAAGAGACCCAGTACTTC
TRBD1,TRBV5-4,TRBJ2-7,CASSPGQGSYEQYF,TGTGCCAGCAGCCCCGGACAGGGCTCCTACGAGCAGTACTTC
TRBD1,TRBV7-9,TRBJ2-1,CASSFPDRATIEQFF,TGTGCCAGCAGCTTTCCGGACAGGGCCACTATTGAGCAGTTCTTC
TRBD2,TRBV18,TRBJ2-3,CASSPSARREGRGYF,TGTGCCAGCTCACCATCCGCGAGGCGGGAGGGCCGAGGGTATTTT
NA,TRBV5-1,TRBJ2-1,CASSLDALSYNEQFF,TGCGCCAGCAGCTTGGATGCGTTGTCCTACAATGAGCAGTTCTTC
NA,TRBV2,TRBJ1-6,CASSETGSPLHF,TGTGCCAGCAGTGAAACAGGGTCACCCCTCCACTTT
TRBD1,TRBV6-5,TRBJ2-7,CASGKAQGARNEQYF,TGTGCCAGCGGGAAGGCTCAGGGGGCTCGAAACGAGCAGTACTTC
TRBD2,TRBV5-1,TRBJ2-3,CASSSAGASTDTQYF,TGCGCCAGCAGCTCAGCGGGAGCCAGCACAGATACGCAGTATTTT
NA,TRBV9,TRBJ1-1,CASSVGGGLTEAFF,TGTGCCAGCAGCGTAGGGGGGGGGCTCACTGAAGCTTTCTTT
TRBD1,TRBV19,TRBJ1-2,CASSPGQGGNGYTF,TGTGCCAGTAGCCCCGGACAGGGAGGAAATGGCTACACCTTC
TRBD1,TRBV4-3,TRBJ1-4,CASSPTGGDEKLFF,TGCGCCAGCAGCCCGACAGGGGGCGATGAAAAACTGTTTTTT
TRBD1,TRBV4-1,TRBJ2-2,CASNLGDRTGELFF,TGCGCCAGCAACTTGGGGGACAGGACCGGGGAGCTGTTTTTT
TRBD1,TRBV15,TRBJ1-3,CATSRPAQGGRVSGNTIYF,TGTGCCACCAGCAGACCAGCCCAGGGGGGCAGGGTCTCTGGAAACACCATATATTTT
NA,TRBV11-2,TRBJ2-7,CASSPDRLIYEQYF,TGTGCCAGCAGCCCCGACAGGTTGATCTACGAGCAGTACTTC
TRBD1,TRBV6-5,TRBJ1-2,CASSYSQGANYGYTF,TGTGCCAGCAGTTACTCACAGGGGGCTAACTATGGCTACACCTTC
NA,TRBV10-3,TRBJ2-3,CAISESGEDTQYF,TGTGCCATCAGTGAGTCAGGGGAAGATACGCAGTATTTT
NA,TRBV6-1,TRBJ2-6,CASSDQDKKVVLSGANVLTF,TGTGCCAGCAGTGACCAGGATAAAAAGGTGGTTCTCTCTGGGGCCAACGTCCTGACTTTC
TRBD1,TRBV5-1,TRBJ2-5,CASSRGQRETQYF,TGCGCCAGCAGCAGGGGACAGCGAGAGACCCAGTACTTC
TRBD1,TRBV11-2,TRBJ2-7,CASGQGPSYEQYF,TGTGCCAGCGGACAGGGGCCTTCCTACGAGCAGTACTTC
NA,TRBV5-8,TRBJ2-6,CASSLTQISGANVLTF,TGTGCCAGCAGCCTGACTCAGATCTCTGGGGCCAACGTCCTGACTTTC
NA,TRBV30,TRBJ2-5,CAWSVLWGRAGGGETQYF,TGTGCCTGGAGTGTACTGTGGGGAAGGGCAGGGGGAGGAGAGACCCAGTACTTC
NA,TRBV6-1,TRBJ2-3,CASSASFSGETQYF,TGTGCCAGCAGTGCCTCTTTTTCCGGAGAGACGCAGTATTTT
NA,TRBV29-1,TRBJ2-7,CSVEGGERSVYEQYF,TGCAGCGTTGAAGGGGGGGAAAGAAGTGTCTACGAGCAGTACTTC
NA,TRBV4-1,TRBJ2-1,CASSQPTSGRRQFF,TGCGCCAGCAGCCAACCGACCAGTGGGCGAAGGCAGTTCTTC
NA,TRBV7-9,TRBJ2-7,CASSLGVGAPREQYF,TGTGCCAGCAGCTTAGGTGTGGGGGCCCCTCGCGAGCAGTACTTC
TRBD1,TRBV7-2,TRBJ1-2,CASSPRDRGNGYTF,TGTGCCAGCAGCCCCAGGGACAGGGGCAATGGCTACACCTTC
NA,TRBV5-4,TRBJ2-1,CASSLAGNSGSYNEQFF,TGTGCCAGCAGCTTGGCGGGGAACAGCGGTTCCTACAATGAGCAGTTCTTC
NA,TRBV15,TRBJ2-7,CATSREGRYEQYF,TGTGCCACCAGCAGAGAGGGCCGCTACGAGCAGTACTTC
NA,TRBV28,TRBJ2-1,CASSFFGRLQLEQFF,TGTGCCAGCAGTTTTTTCGGGAGACTACAATTGGAGCAGTTCTTC
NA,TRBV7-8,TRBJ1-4,CASSYRDGLLTNEKLFF,TGTGCCAGCAGCTATAGGGACGGACTATTAACTAATGAAAAACTGTTTTTT
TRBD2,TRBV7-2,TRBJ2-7,CASSARTSGGSSSYEQYF,TGTGCCAGCAGCGCCCGGACTAGCGGGGGGTCGAGCTCCTACGAGCAGTACTTC
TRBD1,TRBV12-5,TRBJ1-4,CASGSGQGATFEKLFF,TGTGCTAGTGGTTCTGGACAGGGGGCAACCTTTGAAAAACTGTTTTTT
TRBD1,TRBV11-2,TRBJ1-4,CASSLKLQGAGEKLFF,TGTGCCAGCAGCTTAAAATTACAGGGGGCGGGTGAAAAACTGTTTTTT
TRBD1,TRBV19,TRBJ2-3,CASSRNPTGADTQYF,TGTGCCAGTAGCCGCAACCCCACAGGGGCAGATACGCAGTATTTT
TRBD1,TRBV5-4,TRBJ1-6,CASSAATGGYNSPLHF,TGTGCCAGCAGCGCCGCGACAGGGGGATATAATTCACCCCTCCACTTT
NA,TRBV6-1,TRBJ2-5,CASSELLPQYF,TGTGCCAGCAGTGAACTCCTCCCCCAGTACTTC
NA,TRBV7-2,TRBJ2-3,CASSLNIGQSTQYF,TGTGCCAGCAGCTTAAATATAGGACAGTCAACGCAGTATTTT
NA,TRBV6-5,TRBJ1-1,CASSYSTRGYTEAFF,TGTGCCAGCAGTTACTCCACAAGAGGCTACACTGAAGCTTTCTTT
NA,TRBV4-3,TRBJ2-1,CASSQSLGGDNEQFF,TGCGCCAGCAGCCAATCCCTGGGGGGTGACAATGAGCAGTTCTTC
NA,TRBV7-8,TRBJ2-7,CASSPQGHDSYEQYF,TGTGCCAGCAGCCCGCAGGGCCATGACTCCTACGAGCAGTACTTC
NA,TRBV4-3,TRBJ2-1,CASSQVAGHEQFF,TGCGCCAGCAGCCAAGTCGCAGGGCATGAGCAGTTCTTC
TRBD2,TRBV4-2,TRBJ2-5,CASSQEGGGRETQYF,TGTGCCAGCAGCCAAGAGGGGGGGGGTCGGGAGACCCAGTACTTC
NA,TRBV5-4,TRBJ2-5,CASSSSVSQETQYF,TGTGCCAGCAGCTCCAGTGTTTCCCAAGAGACCCAGTACTTC
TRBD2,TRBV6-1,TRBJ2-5,CASSDGPSGSQTQYF,TGTGCCAGCAGTGATGGTCCTAGCGGGAGCCAGACCCAGTACTTC
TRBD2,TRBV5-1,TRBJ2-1,CASSLMAGGSYNEQFF,TGCGCCAGCAGCCTGATGGCGGGAGGCTCCTACAATGAGCAGTTCTTC
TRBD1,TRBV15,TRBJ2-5,CATSRSRGYQETQYF,TGTGCCACCAGCAGGTCCAGGGGGTACCAAGAGACCCAGTACTTC
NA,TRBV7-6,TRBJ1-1,CASSPLGGGDTEAFF,TGTGCCAGCAGCCCCCTGGGGGGTGGGGACACTGAAGCTTTCTTT
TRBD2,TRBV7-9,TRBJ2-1,CASSRGRASHYNEQFF,TGTGCCAGCAGCCGCGGGAGGGCTAGCCACTACAATGAGCAGTTCTTC
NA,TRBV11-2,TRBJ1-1,CASSPQSTRVAFF,TGTGCCAGCAGCCCCCAGTCAACCCGGGTCGCTTTCTTT
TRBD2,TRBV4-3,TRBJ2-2,CASSLQWEREVVGELFF,TGCGCCAGCAGCCTTCAATGGGAGCGGGAAGTGGTCGGGGAGCTGTTTTTT
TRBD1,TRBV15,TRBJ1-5,CATSREAGGDSNQPQHF,TGTGCCACCAGCAGAGAGGCAGGGGGTGATAGCAATCAGCCCCAGCATTTT
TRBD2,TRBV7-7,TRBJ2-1,CASSTGLAGTYHEQFF,TGTGCTAGCAGCACCGGACTAGCGGGAACCTATCATGAGCAGTTCTTC
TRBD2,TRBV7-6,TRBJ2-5,CASSLGTGGGKETQYF,TGTGCCAGCAGCTTAGGAACGGGGGGGGGCAAAGAGACCCAGTACTTC